The entry below gives a single T cell receptor beta chain sequence along with its context. Its antigen is not yet known. No base quality values were provided; no much bigger clone lies one nucleotide off. Libraries were made using 5' RACE. This sample was sequenced with an Illumina HiSeq 2000. The public reads were run again by TCRdb, first through fastp at Q25 and then through MiXCR, and only productive beta chains were kept. Each entry merges the rows of one CDR3 protein and shows their most common DNA and genes. Present in this sample are a few hundred distinct CDR3 sequences, roughly 9.8% of which were seen just once. About a quarter of the sample rests with the top ten. The record originates from a study (dated by TCRdb to about 2016). Describing the broader study: The origins of HIV persistence were investigated in individuals who naturally controlled HIV infection.

Reading the germline V gene (reference sequence) gives CDR1 DFQATT and CDR2 SNEGSKA. V and J are trimmed by 6 bases and 2 bases, and the gene matches miss 13 bases of the junction. Including cysteine and phenylalanine, the CDR3 has 15 amino acids. This entry keeps only the CDR3 DNA: 45 bases, framed from base 1. The material sequenced was total memory T cells from blood PBMCs. The cell subset or site label corresponds to: transitional memory CD4+ T cells. This receptor chain uses TRBV20-1 and TRBJ2-7, with 7 junctional bases fitting TRBD1. The sequence came from a male donor with HIV. The CDR3 reads CSAEKTGTVPYEQYF. The sequenced DNA is TGCAGTGCCGAAAAGACCGGGACAGTACCCTACGAGCAGTACTTC.